These 23 T cell receptor beta chains share one sample of origin, sequenced in a study of blood T cell repertoires in COVID-19. The protocol was immunoSEQ multiplex PCR, while the TCRdb copy is restricted to in-frame clones and leaves out a portion. The sample holds under 500,000 clones; roughly 87% are singletons and the top ten take almost 2%. The sequencing input was PBMCs or T cells enriched from blood (not recorded which). Every receptor here comes from a woman aged 18-30 years with acute COVID-19.

DNA of the CDR3: TGTGCCAGCAGCGTGGGGACAGCCAGCACCGGGGAGCTGTTTTTT. Translation gives CASSVGTASTGELFF. The V and J genes are TRBV9 and TRBJ2-2; 7 bases map to TRBD1. V gave up 2 bases and J gave up 4 bases; unmatched junction bases: 5. Germline V gives CDR1 SGDLS, CDR2 YYNGEE. This CDR3 has 15 amino acids. Full variable domain (missing parts from reference TRBV9 and TRBJ2-2): DSGVTQTPKHLITATGQRVTLRCSPRSGDLSVYWYQQSLDQGLQFLIQYYNGEERAKGNILERFSAQQFPDLHSELNLSSLELGDSALYFCASSVGTASTGELFFGEGSRLTVL.

CDR3 nucleotides: TGTGCCAGCAACTCCGCGGGAGGAGACACCGGGGAGCTGTTTTTT. Translating it yields CASNSAGGDTGELFF. V usage is TRBV7-2 and J usage is TRBJ2-2; 8 bases fit TRBD2. With V trimmed by 7 bases and J by 3 bases, 7 bases remained unmatched. CDR1 is SGHTA, CDR2 FQGNSA, per germline. The CDR3 length is 15 residues.

The J gene is TRBJ2-3, the V gene TRBV5-4; 9 bases fit TRBD2. Trimming at V came to 4 bases and at J to 6 bases, leaving 15 bases not matched to a gene. This CDR3 is built from 17 residues. CDR1 SGHNT and CDR2 YYREEE come from the germline V gene (reference sequence). In DNA form, the CDR3 reads TGTGCCAGCAGCCCTCAGGGCTTAGCGGGAGTGGGGGATACGCAGTATTTT. This codes for CASSPQGLAGVGDTQYF.

The chain links TRBV5-1 to TRBJ2-1, with TRBD1 as a possible D gene (5 bases). V gave up 1 base and J gave up 0 bases, with 14 bases separating them. The CDR3 totals 17 residues. Germline V CDR1 and CDR2: SGHRS, YFSETQ. The CDR3, as DNA: TGCGCCAGCAGCTTGTTATCCCAGGGAAGCTCCTACAATGAGCAGTTCTTC. This sequence encodes CASSLLSQGSSYNEQFF.

This chain links TRBV6-1 with TRBJ1-1, with a possible D match to TRBD1 (5 bases). Between the trimmed V and J ends, which lost 3 bases and 10 bases, there was a span of 9 bases. The CDR3 is made up of 11 amino acids. Germline loops: CDR1 MNHNS, CDR2 SASEGT. CDR3 sequence (DNA): TGTGCCAGCAGTGACCCGGGACTAGCTTTCTTT. Its translation is CASSDPGLAFF.

V usage is TRBV7-9 and J usage is TRBJ1-1; the D gene is possibly TRBD1 (6 bases). The CDR3 contains 17 residues. CDR1 and CDR2 (germline): SEHNR, FQNEAQ (reference sequence). V was clipped by 3 bases and J by 3 bases, with 20 bases between them. The CDR3 DNA reads as TGTGCCAGCAGCTTTGGATCGGGCAGGGGTTTTTACACTGAAGCTTTCTTT. This codes for CASSFGSGRGFYTEAFF.

The rearrangement joins TRBV4-3 to TRBJ1-1, with 7 bases matching TRBD1. After removal of 0 bases from V and 6 bases from J, the junction contained 4 bases not matched to a gene. The CDR3 has 14 residues. Germline V gene sequence: CDR1 LGHNA, CDR2 YSLEER. The CDR3 sequence is CASSQETGTAEAFF. CDR3 sequence (DNA): TGCGCCAGCAGCCAAGAGACAGGGACCGCTGAAGCTTTCTTT.

The chain joins TRBV9 to TRBJ1-4; no definite D call. V lost 4 bases to trimming and J lost 3 bases, with 13 bases between them. Germline assignment: CDR1 SGDLS and CDR2 YYNGEE. There are 15 residues in the CDR3. The CDR3 DNA reads as TGTGCCAGCAGCTTCGGGTCCCCGGCTAATGAAAAACTGTTTTTT. Amino acid sequence: CASSFGSPANEKLFF.

V usage is TRBV4-3 and J usage is TRBJ2-1; 11 bases map to TRBD2. The CDR3 loop spans 17 amino acids. In germline, CDR1 is LGHNA, CDR2 YSLEER. With 0 bases clipped from V and 5 bases from J, the junction kept 6 bases outside the gene matches. The CDR3 sequence: CASSQDRLAGPDNEQFF. CDR3 DNA: TGCGCCAGCAGCCAAGACAGACTAGCGGGACCCGACAATGAGCAGTTCTTC.

The gene calls are TRBV7-7 and TRBJ2-3, with 8 bases aligning to TRBD2. CDR1 and CDR2 (germline): SSHAT, FNYEAQ (reference sequence). V lost 2 bases, J lost 4 bases, and 5 bases stayed unmatched. The CDR3 contains 15 residues. CDR3 loop: CASSLYAGGADTQYF. The CDR3 nucleotides read TGTGCCAGCAGCTTATACGCGGGAGGAGCAGATACGCAGTATTTT.

This clone was seen a handful of times. This chain connects TRBV10-1 to TRBJ1-1, with 9 bases lining up with TRBD1. The CDR3 consists of 14 residues. The trim removed 6 bases at V and 7 bases at J, leaving 9 bases unmatched. Germline V CDR1 and CDR2: WNHNN, SYGVQD (reference sequence). CDR3 region: CASRAGTGKGEAFF. CDR3 in DNA: TGCGCCAGCAGAGCCGGGACAGGGAAAGGTGAAGCTTTCTTT.

The chain has TRBV29-1 and TRBJ2-7; 9 nucleotides line up with TRBD1. The CDR3 has 13 residues. The ends lost 6 bases at V and 5 bases at J; junction bases unmatched: 8. Germline CDR1 is SQVTM and CDR2 is ANQGSEA. The CDR3 is CSVNRGRLDEQYF. In nucleotides, the CDR3 is TGCAGCGTCAACAGGGGGCGTCTGGACGAGCAGTACTTC.

V and J are TRBV30 and TRBJ1-2; tentative D call: TRBD1 (6 bases). Germline assignment: CDR1 GTSNPN and CDR2 SVGIG (reference sequence). Trimming took off 2 bases at V and 4 bases at J, with 8 bases between the two ends. The CDR3 is 12 amino acids. CDR3 DNA sequence: TGTGCCTGGAGTAGGGACACCTATGGCTACACCTTC. It translates to CAWSRDTYGYTF.

The chain recombines TRBV7-8 with TRBJ2-2; D uncertain. Per the germline V gene, CDR1 is SGHVS and CDR2 is FQNEAQ. CDR3 size: 15 residues. V was shortened by 1 base and J by 0 bases, with 6 bases between the two germline ends. CDR3 sequence reads: CASSLVVANTGELFF. The CDR3 nucleotides are TGTGCCAGCAGCTTAGTTGTCGCGAACACCGGGGAGCTGTTTTTT. The full variable domain, its missing parts supplied by reference TRBV7-8 and TRBJ2-2, is GAGVSQSPRYKVAKRGQDVALRCDPISGHVSLFWYQQALGQGPEFLTYFQNEAQLDKSGLPSDRFFAERPEGSVSTLKIQRTQQEDSAVYLCASSLVVANTGELFFGEGSRLTVL.

CDR3: CATSDPRQVANEQFF. CDR3 DNA: TGTGCCACCAGTGACCCTCGACAGGTCGCGAATGAGCAGTTCTTC. The chain carries TRBV24-1 and TRBJ2-1, with D maybe TRBD1 (6 bases). V lost 4 bases to trimming and J lost 7 bases, with 16 bases between them. Germline V gene lookup returns CDR1 KGHDR and CDR2 SFDVKD. This CDR3 has 15 amino acids.

This chain connects TRBV11-2 to TRBJ1-4; 8 bases match TRBD1. CDR1 is SGHAT and CDR2 is FQNNGV in the germline V gene. With V trimmed by 1 base and J by 8 bases, 3 bases remained unmatched. The CDR3 is made up of 14 amino acids. As DNA, the CDR3 is TGTGCCAGCAGCTTAGGGACAGGGAGCGAAAAACTGTTTTTT. Residues: CASSLGTGSEKLFF.

V and J are TRBV11-3 and TRBJ2-2; weak D call: TRBD2 (5 bases). Germline V lookup: CDR1 SGHNT, CDR2 YENEEA. CDR3 size: 13 residues. Trimming removed 3 bases at V and 7 bases at J, with 9 bases between. CDR3 amino acids: CASSFGVVGELFF. As DNA, the CDR3 is TGTGCCAGCAGCTTCGGGGTGGTCGGGGAGCTGTTTTTT.

The chain carries TRBV15 and TRBJ1-2; 7 nucleotides align to TRBD1. The V segment lost 1 base and the J segment 4 bases; nucleotides outside the gene matches: 3. The length of the CDR3 is 14 residues. CDR1 and CDR2 from the germline V gene are LNHNV and YYDKDF (reference sequence). DNA of the CDR3: TGTGCCACCAGCAGAGGACAGGGCAGCTATGGCTACACCTTC. Its translation is CATSRGQGSYGYTF.

This chain connects TRBV28 to TRBJ2-1; 12 positions agree with TRBD2. The CDR3 covers 15 residues. The V gene's germline CDR1 is MDHEN and CDR2 SYDVKM. V dropped 6 bases and J dropped 7; count of bases not matched to a gene: 7. This CDR3 is CASRRLAGVRNEQFF. Here the CDR3 DNA reads TGTGCCAGCAGAAGACTAGCGGGAGTTAGGAATGAGCAGTTCTTC.

This sequence joins TRBV18 and TRBJ2-1; D may be TRBD2 (6 bases). The CDR3 totals 13 residues. CDR1 and CDR2 from the germline V gene are KGHSH and LQKENI. Trimming stripped 3 bases from V and 12 bases from J, with 15 bases between. CDR3: CASSPRGEVGQFF. The CDR3 DNA is TGTGCCAGCTCACCTCGAGGGGAGGTTGGGCAGTTCTTC.

Only a few counts were recorded for this clone. This sequence joins TRBV28 and TRBJ2-2; TRBD1 is a possible D gene (5 bases). The germline CDR1 and CDR2 sequences are MDHEN and SYDVKM. The CDR3 contains 13 residues. V shed 8 bases and J shed 4 bases, with 11 bases lying between them. This CDR3 reads CASYQGVTGELFF. CDR3 in DNA: TGTGCCAGCTACCAAGGGGTCACCGGGGAGCTGTTTTTT.

This clone came up a few times. The DNA for the CDR3 is TGTGCCAGCAGTGACGGGGGCAGAATGGGCTACACCTTC. This codes for CASSDGGRMGYTF. J is TRBJ1-2 and V is TRBV6-4; the D gene is possibly TRBD1 (6 bases). This CDR3 spans 13 amino acids. The V gene lost 2 bases and the J gene lost 8 bases, with 12 bases spanning the gap. Germline assignment: CDR1 MRHNA and CDR2 SNTAGT.

The rearrangement joins TRBV7-9 to TRBJ1-1; TRBD1 agrees at 9 bases. Germline loops: CDR1 SEHNR, CDR2 FQNEAQ (reference sequence). CDR3 length: 11 amino acids. J gave up 10 bases and V 5 bases, and 2 bases lay outside the gene matches. In DNA form, the CDR3 reads TGTGCCAGCAGCAAGACAGGGGGAGCTTTCTTT. This encodes CASSKTGGAFF.